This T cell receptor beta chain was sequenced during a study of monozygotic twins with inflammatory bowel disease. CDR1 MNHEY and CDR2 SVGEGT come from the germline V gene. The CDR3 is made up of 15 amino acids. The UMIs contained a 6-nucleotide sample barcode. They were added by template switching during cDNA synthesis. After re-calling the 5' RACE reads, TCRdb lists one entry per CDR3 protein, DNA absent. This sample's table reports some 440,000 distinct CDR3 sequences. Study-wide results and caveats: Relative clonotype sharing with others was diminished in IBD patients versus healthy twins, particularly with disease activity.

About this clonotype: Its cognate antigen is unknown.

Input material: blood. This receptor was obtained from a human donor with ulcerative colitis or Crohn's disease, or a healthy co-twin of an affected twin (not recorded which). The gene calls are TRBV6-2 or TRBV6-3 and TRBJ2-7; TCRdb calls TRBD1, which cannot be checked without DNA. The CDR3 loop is CASSPGTGGSYEQYF.